These T cell receptor beta chains were read from a single sample in a study of blood T cells in healthy people across ages. TCRdb used MiXCR to reprocess the 5' RACE reads, holding one entry per CDR3 protein. The data contain about 1.4 million distinct CDR3 sequences, around 55% of them singletons. Specimen: blood. The receptor source for this set is a man in his late teens or twenties in good health. Both conserved end residues are part of each CDR3. The D gene is left open where the match is weak. Size values are once, few and many counts, or a class for expanded clones, and some rows have none.

CASGLFPTGRERQPQHF	TGCGCCAGCGGACTTTTCCCGACAGGGAGGGAGCGGCAGCCCCAGCATTTT	TRBV4-1	.	TRBJ1-5	TRBD1
CASSTHRGYWETQYF	TGTGCCAGCAGTACTCACCGGGGTTACTGGGAGACCCAGTACTTC	TRBV28	.	TRBJ2-5	.
CSARPDRSYGYTF	TGCAGTGCTAGACCGGACAGGAGCTATGGCTACACCTTC	TRBV20-1	.	TRBJ1-2	TRBD1
CASGISGAYEQYF	TGTGCCAGCGGAATATCCGGAGCCTACGAGCAGTACTTC	TRBV27	.	TRBJ2-7	.
CASSLEAGGDYGYTF	TGCGCCAGCAGCTTGGAGGCAGGGGGCGACTATGGCTACACCTTC	TRBV5-1	few	TRBJ1-2	TRBD1
CASSSPHPALAGTDTQYF	TGTGCCAGCAGTTCGCCTCATCCAGCCCTAGCGGGTACCGATACGCAGTATTTT	TRBV27	once	TRBJ2-3	TRBD2
CSAAPRGSSYETQYF	TGCAGTGCTGCGCCGCGGGGTAGTAGTTATGAGACCCAGTACTTC	TRBV20-1	.	TRBJ2-5	.
CASSEPQTGNYGYTF	TGTGCCAGCAGCGAGCCCCAGACAGGGAACTATGGCTACACCTTC	TRBV9	.	TRBJ1-2	TRBD1
CASSLLESYNEQFF	TGTGCCAGCAGCCTCTTAGAATCGTACAATGAGCAGTTCTTC	TRBV7-9	.	TRBJ2-1	.
CAGSLYRGYGQYF	TGTGCCGGCAGTTTATATCGGGGGTACGGGCAGTACTTC	TRBV28	.	TRBJ2-5	.
CASSLTSGTGEQYF	TGTGCCAGCAGTTTAACAAGTGGGACAGGCGAGCAGTACTTC	TRBV27	.	TRBJ2-7	TRBD1
CASRSDFLGYGYTF	TGTGCCAGCAGGTCTGACTTCCTGGGGTATGGCTACACCTTC	TRBV6-5	.	TRBJ1-2	.
CASYDTYEQYF	TGTGCCAGTTATGACACCTACGAGCAGTACTTC	TRBV6-5	.	TRBJ2-7	.
CASSSSFPYNHKEQFF	TGCGCCAGCAGCTCCTCTTTCCCCTATAATCACAAGGAGCAGTTCTTC	TRBV4-3	.	TRBJ2-1	.
CAWGNVAVGGEQYF	TGTGCCTGGGGGAATGTAGCGGTAGGGGGCGAGCAGTACTTC	TRBV30	.	TRBJ2-7	.
CASRPDRVYGYTF	TGTGCCAGCAGACCAGACAGGGTCTATGGCTACACCTTC	TRBV28	few	TRBJ1-2	TRBD1
CASSLRRGAQETQYF	TGTGCCAGCAGCTTACGCAGGGGAGCACAAGAGACCCAGTACTTC	TRBV7-9	.	TRBJ2-5	.
CASSPELTDEQYF	TGTGCCAGCAGCCCGGAATTAACGGACGAGCAGTACTTC	TRBV25-1	.	TRBJ2-7	.
CASSLYGDEKLFF	TGTGCCAGCAGTTTGTATGGGGATGAAAAACTGTTTTTT	TRBV6-5	.	TRBJ1-4	.
CASSRGLEQYF	TGTGCCAGCTCCAGGGGGCTTGAGCAGTACTTC	TRBV2	.	TRBJ2-7	TRBD1
CASREQAEAFF	TGTGCCAGCAGAGAACAGGCTGAAGCTTTCTTT	TRBV6-6	.	TRBJ1-1	.
CASSPSGGYEQFF	TGTGCCAGCAGCCCCTCGGGGGGGTATGAGCAGTTCTTC	TRBV5-4	few	TRBJ2-1	TRBD2
CASGRTGTALTDTQYF	TGTGCCAGCGGACGAACGGGGACAGCGCTCACAGATACGCAGTATTTT	TRBV6-5	.	TRBJ2-3	TRBD1
CTGTSGRENSYNEQYF	TGCACCGGGACTAGCGGGAGGGAGAACTCCTACAATGAGCAGTACTTC	TRBV29-1	.	TRBJ2-7	TRBD2
CSARDDGYQPQHF	TGCAGTGCTAGAGATGACGGATACCAGCCCCAGCATTTT	TRBV20-1	.	TRBJ1-5	.
CSARLQSGQPQHF	TGCAGTGCTAGACTTCAGTCAGGGCAGCCCCAGCATTTT	TRBV20-1	.	TRBJ1-5	.
CASRTSEGGESNYGYTF	TGTGCCAGCAGGACATCAGAGGGGGGGGAGAGTAACTATGGCTACACCTTC	TRBV6-1	.	TRBJ1-2	.
CASSQGSHGGGDEQYF	TGCGCCAGCAGCCAAGGGTCCCACGGCGGGGGGGACGAGCAGTACTTC	TRBV4-3	.	TRBJ2-7	TRBD2